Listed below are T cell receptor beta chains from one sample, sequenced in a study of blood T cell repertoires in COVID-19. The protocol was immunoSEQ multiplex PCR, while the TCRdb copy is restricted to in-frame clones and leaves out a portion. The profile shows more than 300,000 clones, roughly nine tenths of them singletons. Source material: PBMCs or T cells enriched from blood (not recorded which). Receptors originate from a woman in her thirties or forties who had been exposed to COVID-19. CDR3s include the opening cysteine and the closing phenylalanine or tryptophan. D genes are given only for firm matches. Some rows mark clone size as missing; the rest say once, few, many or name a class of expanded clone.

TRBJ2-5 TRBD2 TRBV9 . TGTGCCAGCAGCGACGGACTAGCAGCTGAAGAGACCCAGTACTTC CASSDGLAAEETQYF
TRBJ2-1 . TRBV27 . TGTGCCAGCAGTTTGAGGGCGCTGTACAATGAGCAGTTCTTC CASSLRALYNEQFF
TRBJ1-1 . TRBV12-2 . TGTGCAAGTCGCATACCGGACAGAGACACTGAAGCTTTCTTT CASRIPDRDTEAFF
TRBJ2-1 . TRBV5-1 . TGCGCCAGCAGCTTGAGTATTCGGACAGAGATATACAATGAGCAGTTCTTC CASSLSIRTEIYNEQFF
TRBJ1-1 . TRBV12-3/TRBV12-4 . TGTGCCAGCAGGACATATTGGACAGATGAAGCTTTCTTT CASRTYWTDEAFF
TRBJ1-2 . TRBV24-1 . TGTGCCACCAGTGATGGCTCTGACTATGGCTACACCTTC CATSDGSDYGYTF
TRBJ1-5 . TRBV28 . TGTGCCAGCAGTCCTCATACGCAGGTGGGCCAGCCCCAGCATTTT CASSPHTQVGQPQHF
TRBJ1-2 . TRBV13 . TGTGCCAGCAGCTCGCGGGGGAATGGCTACACCTTC CASSSRGNGYTF
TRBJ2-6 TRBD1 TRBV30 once TGTGCCTGGGGGGACAGGCTTACCACTCTCTCTGGGGCCAACGTCCTGACTTTC CAWGDRLTTLSGANVLTF
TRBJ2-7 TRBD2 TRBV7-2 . TGTGCCAGCAGCCCCGGACTAGCGGGAGACTACGAGCAGTACTTC CASSPGLAGDYEQYF
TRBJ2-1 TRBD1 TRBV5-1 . TGCGCCAGCACCCTACAGGGGGCCTCCTACAATGAGCAGTTCTTC CASTLQGASYNEQFF
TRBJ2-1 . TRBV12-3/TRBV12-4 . TGTGCCAGCAGCCTTAGACACGGCCCTGAGCAGTTCTTC CASSLRHGPEQFF
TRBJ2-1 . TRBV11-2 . TGTGCCAGCAGCTTAAGAGGCGCAGGGAACTATGAGCAGTTCTTC CASSLRGAGNYEQFF
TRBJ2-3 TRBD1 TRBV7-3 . TGTGCCAGCAGCCGACAGGGGGGCACAGATACGCAGTATTTT CASSRQGGTDTQYF
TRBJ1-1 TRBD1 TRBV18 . TGTGCCAGCTCGTTTGGACAGGGGGTGAACACTGAAGCTTTCTTT CASSFGQGVNTEAFF
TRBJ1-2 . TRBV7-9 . TGTGCCAGCAGCCCCCGAGGGGGTAACTATGGCTACACCTTC CASSPRGGNYGYTF